This T cell receptor (beta chain) was sequenced in a study of T cells expressing NK-cell markers (dated by TCRdb to the early 2020s). Looking at the study overall: In sorted CD3+CD56+NKG2C+, CD3+CD56+NKG2C- and CD3+CD56-NKG2C+ T-cell subsets from several donors, TCR beta-chain repertoires were profiled. The study sequenced eight donors, all healthy volunteers chosen at random: three men and five women. Among the eight sequenced donors, seven were HCMV-seropositive and one was HCMV-seronegative. Libraries were sequenced as 2 x 150 bp reads on Illumina HiSeq 2000/2500, MiSeq or NextSeq.

Data came from an Illumina HiSeq 2000. TCR beta cDNA libraries were prepared using 5'RACE template switching, which introduced a universal primer site and unique molecular identifiers. cDNA synthesis was primed from the TCR beta constant segment and was followed by two successive PCR amplification steps. The published analysis was carried out like this. Reads were demultiplexed and grouped by UMI with MIGEC, and clonotypes were assembled and quantified with MiTCR. To remove erroneous sequences, TCR cDNA sequences were retained only when supported by two or more reads. The tcR package was used for downstream repertoire analysis, and clonotypes were matched between fractions using CDR3 nucleotide sequence together with V segment. VDJmatch was used to annotate antigen specificity against VDJdb, with one amino acid substitution allowed in CDR3. The reads, reprocessed by TCRdb, yield one row per CDR3 protein sequence and no DNA. TCRdb's processing, not the authors', yielded these V and J calls. For this sample, the table gives about 460,000 distinct CDR3 sequences. Over 1.3% of the sample is held by the ten biggest clonotypes.

To determine HCMV serostatus, a commercial ELISA kit was used to detect HCMV-specific IgG in serum. Peripheral blood mononuclear cells were isolated from blood by Ficoll density gradient centrifugation. In the case of this clonotype: Which antigen it targets is not known.

Overall study results and their limits: In several donors, the dominant CD3+CD56+NKG2C+ clonotypes were among the top 10 CD8+ clonotypes and accounted for roughly 1.0-8% of CD8+ T cells. Those dominant clonotypes were again the most abundant among CD3+CD56-NKG2C+ cells in a few donors, at roughly 28.3-65%. It remained unclear whether the expanded NKG2C-expressing T cell clones were specific for HCMV antigens.

Including cysteine and phenylalanine, the CDR3 has 15 amino acids. The record lacks a DNA sequence. For CDR1 and CDR2, the germline V gene lists MGHRA and YSYEKL. The sequence was collected from a woman between 50 and 59 years old in good health. Donor details come from another sample of the same person, matched by shared clones. Recombination joined TRBV4-1 with TRBJ2-1; TCRdb outputs TRBD2, but without DNA this stays unchecked. Source material: blood T cells: a sorted CD56 or NKG2C T cell subset, CD4+ or CD8+ T cells, or bulk PBMC T cells (not recorded which). The CDR3 is CASSRPGRVGNEQFF.